This T cell receptor beta chain is from a study of T cell changes during pregnancy in multiple sclerosis (dated by TCRdb to about 2019). A note on the overall study: Changes in the T cell repertoire over the course of pregnancy were examined in this study in women with multiple sclerosis.

On this clone: This clone's antigen is unknown. Within one base of it there is no much larger clone, and no base qualities were kept.

Library preparation employed the immunoSEQ multiplex PCR assay. In its TCRdb copy, this immuneACCESS table keeps in-frame sequences only and misses some clones. Where compared with another copy, unresolved V genes explain less than half of these, and the others have no known cause. The sample contains around 51,000 clones, roughly 94% of them found a single time. The top ten clonotypes cover 0.5% to 0.7% of the sample. From a lookup of the germline V gene, CDR1 and CDR2 are SGHTS and YDEGEE. Trimming at the junction amounts to 4 bases on V and 3 bases on J, and the germline ends lie 13 bases apart. Counted from cysteine to phenylalanine, this CDR3 has 15 amino acids. The only DNA kept is the CDR3, 45 bases in frame from the first base.

The receptor was isolated from a female donor with multiple sclerosis, enrolled in a pregnancy study. The source material was CD4+ T cells from peripheral blood mononuclear cells, sampled in the second trimester of pregnancy. The chain is assembled from TRBV5-8 and TRBJ1-4; the D gene is perhaps TRBD1, on 5 matching bases. The CDR3 is CASSPEDKANEKLFF. The DNA sequence reads TGTGCCAGCAGCCCTGAGGACAAGGCTAATGAAAAACTGTTTTTT.